This record covers a single TCR beta chain. Its target is unknown. CDR1 and CDR2 from the germline V gene are SGHRS and YFSETQ. The CDR3 spans 13 residues. V was trimmed by 0 bases and J by 9 bases, leaving 12 bases between them. This sample was taken from a study of beta chain features in type 1 diabetes. Whole-study findings and limits: For patients, the naive, central memory and Treg TCRB repertoires appeared more alike than for healthy donors.

Expressed TCRB transcripts got sequenced, as all isolated RNA was reverse transcribed. Only in-frame clones appear in the TCRdb table, and some are missing; sequencing was by immunoSEQ multiplex PCR. Here the sample spans 680,000 or so clones, roughly 15% being singletons. Source material: naive CD4+ T cells from blood. This receptor was identified in a man in his late teens or twenties in good health. The chain links TRBV5-1 to TRBJ1-1, with a tentative D call TRBD1 (6 bases). The CDR3 coding sequence is TGCGCCAGCAGCTTGGATGGGGGGCGCCAAGCTTTCTTT. It yields the protein CASSLDGGRQAFF.